One and the same sample provided the 14 T cell receptor beta chains below, sequenced in a study of T cells in Graves' hyperthyroidism and ophthalmopathy. Amplified regions were TCR beta CDR3 sequences from RNA transcripts. With the HTBI primer set, the TCR CDR3 went through a first round of RT-PCR. TCRdb called the multiplex PCR reads again in MiXCR, with one record for every CDR3 protein. The sample lists about 500,000 distinct CDR3 sequences; 15% to 20% were seen once. The sequencing sample was made of blood. These receptor sequences come from a woman aged 18-35 years with Graves' ophthalmopathy.

Ten or more counts support this clonotype. This chain connects TRBV20-1 to TRBJ1-2, with D hard to call. Germline V lookup: CDR1 DFQATT, CDR2 SNEGSKA (reference sequence). The CDR3 extends over 13 amino acids. Trimming took off 1 base at V and 4 bases at J, with 10 bases between the two ends. In nucleotides, the CDR3 is TGCAGTGCTAGAGCGAGGGCTGCCTATGGCTACACCTTC. This codes for CSARARAAYGYTF.

The CDR3: CASSQDLGTSGPEQYF. CDR3 nucleotide sequence: TGCGCCAGCAGCCAAGATTTAGGGACTAGCGGGCCCGAGCAGTACTTC. V and J are TRBV4-3 and TRBJ2-7; 12 nucleotides line up with TRBD2. The CDR3 loop spans 16 amino acids. V gave up 0 bases and J gave up 6 bases; unmatched junction bases: 6. CDR1 and CDR2 (germline): LGHNA, YSLEER.

This chain joins TRBV7-9 and TRBJ1-6; 11 bases line up with TRBD1. The V segment lost 6 bases and the J segment 7 bases; nucleotides outside the gene matches: 5. Germline V gene sequence: CDR1 SEHNR, CDR2 FQNEAQ (reference sequence). CDR3 length: 15 amino acids. Here the CDR3 DNA reads TGTGCCAGCAGACCGGGACAGGGGGAGAATTCACCCCTCCACTTT. As protein: CASRPGQGENSPLHF.

V gene TRBV7-2 combines with J gene TRBJ2-5; 11 nucleotides align to TRBD1. V was clipped by 6 bases and J by 2 bases; unmatched bases: 5. Looked up from germline, CDR1 is SGHTA and CDR2 is FQGNSA. There are 15 residues in the CDR3. DNA for the CDR3: TGTGCCAGCAGGGACCGGGACAGGGGGCAAGAGACCCAGTACTTC. Translated, it gives CASRDRDRGQETQYF.

The chain couples TRBV6-1 to TRBJ2-2; D may be TRBD1 (6 bases). CDR1 is MNHNS, CDR2 SASEGT, per germline. V was shortened by 7 bases and J by 3 bases, with 12 bases between the two germline ends. This CDR3 contains 14 residues. CDR3 nucleotides: TGTGCCAGCAACCCAGGGGTTGACACCGGGGAGCTGTTTTTT. This encodes CASNPGVDTGELFF.

This clonotype was counted ten times or more. The chain is built from TRBV12-3 or TRBV12-4 and TRBJ1-1; 8 bases line up with TRBD1. Losses at the gene ends were 7 bases for V and 0 bases for J; bases not matched to a gene: 7. This CDR3 has 15 amino acids. As DNA, the CDR3 is TGTGCCAGCACAGCACAGGGGGATCTGAACACTGAAGCTTTCTTT. Translated, it gives CASTAQGDLNTEAFF.

This sequence joins TRBV5-5 and TRBJ2-7; a weak D match, TRBD1 (5 bases). Trimming left V 0 bases short and J 3 bases short, with 10 bases between. The CDR3 consists of 14 residues. The germline V gene encodes CDR1 SGHKS and CDR2 YYEKEE (reference sequence). The CDR3 DNA reads as TGTGCCAGCAGCTTGGAGGCAGGGATCTACGAGCAGTACTTC. It is translated as CASSLEAGIYEQYF. The complete variable domain, with remaining parts taken from reference TRBV5-5 and TRBJ2-7, reads DAGVTQSPTHLIKTRGQQVTLRCSPISGHKSVSWYQQVLGQGPQFIFQYYEKEERGRGNFPDRFSARQFPNYSSELNVNALLLGDSALYLCASSLEAGIYEQYFGPGTRLTVT.

This clonotype showed up many times. The genes are TRBV20-1 and TRBJ2-7; D is perhaps TRBD1 (5 bases). V lost 0 bases, J lost 0 bases, and 6 bases lay in between. Per the germline V gene, CDR1 is DFQATT and CDR2 is SNEGSKA (reference sequence). This CDR3 contains 13 residues. The CDR3 loop reads CSARDQGSYEQYF. Written as DNA, the CDR3 is TGCAGTGCTAGAGATCAGGGCTCCTACGAGCAGTACTTC.

V and J are TRBV19 and TRBJ1-1, with 9 bases matching TRBD1. Germline loops: CDR1 LNHDA, CDR2 SQIVND (reference sequence). The CDR3 has 14 residues. V lost 5 bases to trimming and J lost 10 bases; unmatched junction nucleotides: 11. CDR3: CASSVHRDREVAFF. CDR3 bases: TGTGCCAGTAGTGTTCACCGGGACAGGGAGGTAGCTTTCTTT.

This clonotype has at least ten counts. The J gene is TRBJ1-2, the V gene TRBV2; no definite D call. Germline CDR1 is SNHLY and CDR2 is FYNNEI. The CDR3 is 12 residues long. V gave up 1 base and J gave up 5 bases, with 5 bases separating them. CDR3 residues: CASSEDGYGYTF. In nucleotides, the CDR3 is TGTGCCAGCAGTGAAGATGGGTATGGCTACACCTTC.

This clonotype was counted many times. The rearrangement uses TRBV7-2 and TRBJ2-2, with D unresolved. Germline V gene sequence: CDR1 SGHTA, CDR2 FQGNSA. This CDR3 has 16 residues. V was shortened by 0 bases and J by 4 bases, with 12 bases between the two germline ends. The CDR3 DNA follows: TGTGCCAGCAGCTTAGCCACGTTGAGGAGCACCGGGGAGCTGTTTTTT. The encoded protein is CASSLATLRSTGELFF.

The genes are TRBV29-1 and TRBJ1-1, with no clear D. CDR3 size: 14 residues. Between the trimmed V and J ends, which lost 0 bases and 1 base, there was a span of 9 bases. Germline lookup yields CDR1 SQVTM and CDR2 ANQGSEA. The CDR3 nucleotides read TGCAGCGTTGAAGATAGACGGGGGAACACTGAAGCTTTCTTT. It is translated as CSVEDRRGNTEAFF.

This clonotype turned up a few times. This rearrangement joins TRBV20-1 to TRBJ2-1; 7 bases match TRBD1. The V segment lost 4 bases and the J segment 7 bases; nucleotides outside the gene matches: 13. Germline V gene sequence: CDR1 DFQATT, CDR2 SNEGSKA (reference sequence). The length of the CDR3 is 15 residues. CDR3 coding DNA: TGCAGTGCTACGACCGGGACAGTTATGGGAAATGAGCAGTTCTTC. Translated: CSATTGTVMGNEQFF.

This clonotype was seen a handful of times. V and J are TRBV5-1 and TRBJ1-2, with D perhaps TRBD1 (5 bases). Trimming removed 0 bases from V and 8 bases from J, with 14 bases in between. CDR3 size: 14 residues. The germline V gene encodes CDR1 SGHRS and CDR2 YFSETQ. For the CDR3, the DNA is TGCGCCAGCAGCTTGGGGGCAGGGTCGGACGGCTACACCTTC. It codes for CASSLGAGSDGYTF.